Only one count was recorded for the clone carrying this TCR beta chain. Both 60 Vbeta primers and 13 Jbeta primers went into the PCR. Produced via immunoSEQ multiplex PCR; TCRdb's table is partial and in-frame only. The profile shows 150,000 to 200,000 clones, 60% to 85% of them singletons. The sample comes from a study of cytomegalovirus exposure and HLA in healthy donors. The CDR3 extends over 13 amino acids. Germline V gives CDR1 MNHEY, CDR2 SVGAGI. V gave up 6 bases and J gave up 4 bases, with 12 bases separating them. This sequence was found in a male donor in good health and CMV-seropositive. Specimen: PBMCs. The V and J genes are TRBV6-5 and TRBJ1-2, with D hard to call. CDR3 in amino acids: CASRPPGSYGYTF. CDR3 DNA sequence: TGTGCCAGCAGACCCCCCGGGTCCTATGGCTACACCTTC.